The count of the clone carrying this T cell receptor beta chain is one. This sample was included in a study of blood T cell repertoires in COVID-19. Study at large: Donors in the United States, Italy and Spain gave samples during acute or convalescent COVID-19. T cells, B-cell-depleted T cells, or PBMCs provided the cDNA or gDNA that served as material.

Original processing methods: Reference gene primers were amplified, and this amplification served to estimate nucleated cell counts. This table comes from immunoSEQ multiplex PCR, and its TCRdb copy is limited to in-frame clones, with some not included. For V, J and clone size, that table is used; D and trimming come from the DNA. This repertoire shows about 70,000 clones, 75% to 90% found once; its top ten account for 35%. The receptor comes from a woman of 80 years or more with active or convalescent COVID-19. The sample consisted of peripheral blood.

This CDR3 is CASTPTGGVGELFF. CDR3 in DNA: TGTGCCAGCACCCCGACAGGGGGGGTCGGGGAGCTGTTTTTT. The chain employs TRBV11-3 and TRBJ2-2, with 9 nucleotides matching TRBD1. Germline CDR1 and CDR2: SGHNT and YENEEA. The CDR3 is 14 amino acids. V lost 7 bases to trimming and J lost 7 bases; unmatched junction nucleotides: 7.